These T cell receptor beta chains were read from a single sample in a study of PD-1 blockade in classical Hodgkin lymphoma. Sequenced by immunoSEQ multiplex PCR; TCRdb stores in-frame clones only, minus some. The repertoire includes around 39,000 clones, just over 75% of them detected once, and approximately 15% sits in the top ten. This specimen consisted of peripheral blood mononuclear cells (PBMCs), obtained before the second cycle of nivolumab. The receptor set was obtained from a human donor with classical Hodgkin lymphoma. Both conserved end residues are part of each CDR3. D genes are given only for firm matches. Rows give clone size only sometimes, using once, few, many, or a class for an expanded clone.

D gene	V gene	clone size	J gene	CDR3 protein	CDR3 DNA
-	TRBV6-1	-	TRBJ2-7	CASSEGRGAGGEQYF	TGTGCCAGCAGTGAGGGACGCGGGGCCGGGGGCGAGCAGTACTTC
-	TRBV4-1	-	TRBJ2-1	CASSQGPRGSGAAYNEQFF	TGCGCCAGCAGCCAAGGACCGAGGGGGAGCGGGGCCGCCTACAATGAGCAGTTCTTC
-	TRBV27	-	TRBJ2-7	CASSLSGRSSYEQYF	TGTGCCAGCAGTTTATCTGGGCGGTCTTCCTACGAGCAGTACTTC
TRBD1	TRBV23-1	-	TRBJ2-7	CASSQSGQPRPYEQYF	TGCGCCAGCAGTCAATCGGGACAGCCGAGACCCTACGAGCAGTACTTC
TRBD2	TRBV10-2	-	TRBJ2-7	CASMGLAGGPSYEQYF	TGCGCCAGCATGGGACTAGCGGGGGGGCCCTCCTACGAGCAGTACTTC
-	TRBV4-1	-	TRBJ1-5	CASSPRGGRGNQPQHF	TGCGCCAGCAGCCCCCGTGGGGGTAGGGGCAATCAGCCCCAGCATTTT
TRBD1	TRBV6-4	once	TRBJ1-1	CASSGTGISVETEAFF	TGTGCCAGCAGTGGGACAGGGATTAGTGTAGAGACTGAAGCTTTCTTT
-	TRBV6-1	-	TRBJ2-7	CASSDGVDYEQYF	TGTGCCAGCAGTGACGGGGTCGACTACGAGCAGTACTTC
TRBD1	TRBV7-9	-	TRBJ1-4	CASSSGQLEKLFF	TGTGCCAGCAGCTCGGGACAGCTTGAAAAACTGTTTTTT
-	TRBV18	-	TRBJ2-3	CASSPGNGRAGTDTQYF	TGTGCCAGCTCACCAGGCAATGGCAGGGCGGGCACAGATACGCAGTATTTT
-	TRBV7-9	-	TRBJ1-3	CASSLAGLGNTIYF	TGTGCCAGCAGCTTAGCAGGGCTTGGAAACACCATATATTTT
-	TRBV15	-	TRBJ2-3	CATSRDVAGLTDTQYF	TGTGCCACCAGCAGAGACGTAGCAGGGCTCACAGATACGCAGTATTTT
-	TRBV10-1	-	TRBJ2-3	CASSDTTISNTQYF	TGCGCCAGCAGTGACACGACTATCTCAAATACGCAGTATTTT
TRBD1	TRBV4-1	few	TRBJ1-2	CASSRNRGKDYGYTF	TGCGCCAGCAGCCGGAACAGGGGTAAGGACTATGGCTACACCTTC
-	TRBV5-5	-	TRBJ1-2	CASSLEGAVFYGYTF	TGTGCCAGCAGCTTGGAAGGGGCGGTCTTCTATGGCTACACCTTC
TRBD1	TRBV4-3	-	TRBJ2-3	CASSLLPSTGGTDTQYF	TGCGCCAGCAGCCTCCTCCCGAGCACAGGGGGGACAGATACGCAGTATTTT
-	TRBV5-1	-	TRBJ1-2	CASSSSVFGPPGYTF	TGCGCCAGCAGCTCCTCGGTTTTTGGACCGCCTGGCTACACCTTC
TRBD2	TRBV7-8	few	TRBJ2-7	CASSFAGGNEQYF	TGTGCCAGCAGCTTTGCGGGGGGTAACGAGCAGTACTTC